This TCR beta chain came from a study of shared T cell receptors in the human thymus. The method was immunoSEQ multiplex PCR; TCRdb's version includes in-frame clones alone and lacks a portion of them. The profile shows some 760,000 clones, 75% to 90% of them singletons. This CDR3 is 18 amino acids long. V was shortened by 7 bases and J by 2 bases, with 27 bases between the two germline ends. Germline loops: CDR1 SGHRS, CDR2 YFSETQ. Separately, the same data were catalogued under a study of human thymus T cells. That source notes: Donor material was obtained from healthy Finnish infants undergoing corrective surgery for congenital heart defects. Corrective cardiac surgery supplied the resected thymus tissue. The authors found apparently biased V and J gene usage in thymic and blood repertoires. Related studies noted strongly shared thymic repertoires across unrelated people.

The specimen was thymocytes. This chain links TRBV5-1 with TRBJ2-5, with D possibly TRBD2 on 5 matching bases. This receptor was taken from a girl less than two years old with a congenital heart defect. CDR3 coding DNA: TGCGCCAGCGCCTTCAAGCAGCTTGGAGGTCAGAGACAAGAGACCCAGTACTTC. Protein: CASAFKQLGGQRQETQYF. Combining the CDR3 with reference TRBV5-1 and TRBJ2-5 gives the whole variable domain KAGVTQTPRYLIKTRGQQVTLSCSPISGHRSVSWYQQTPGQGLQFLFEYFSETQRNKGNFPGRFSGRQFSNSRSEMNVSTLELGDSALYLCASAFKQLGGQRQETQYFGPGTRLLVL.